Listed here are 14 T cell receptor beta chains from one sample, sequenced in a study of blood T cells in healthy people across ages. Primers used in a second PCR of roughly 7 to 12 cycles were a sample-barcoded 5' primer and a J-beta primer mix. One entry per CDR3 protein, called by TCRdb with MiXCR from the 5' RACE reads. Of roughly 730,000 distinct CDR3 sequences in the sample, approximately 60% are singletons; the top ten hold roughly 25%. Sequencing used blood. The receptors come from a man in his forties in good health.

This chain uses TRBV6-2 or TRBV6-3 with TRBJ2-1; D call uncertain. From germline, CDR1 is MNHEY and CDR2 SVGEGT. Trimming pared 2 bases from V and 0 bases from J, leaving 20 bases between. The CDR3 spans 19 residues. The CDR3 bases are TGTGCCAGCAGTTACCCACATAAACTGGGCCCGAGCTCCTACAATGAGCAGTTCTTC. Protein product: CASSYPHKLGPSSYNEQFF.

The chain employs TRBV10-3 and TRBJ2-5, with D perhaps TRBD1 (5 bases). The CDR3 spans 11 residues. In germline, CDR1 is ENHRY, CDR2 SYGVKD. The CDR3 DNA follows: TGTCTCGTCCGGACAATCGATGAGCAGTACTTC. This gives the protein CLVRTIDEQYF.

This sequence joins TRBV7-9 and TRBJ1-5, with 11 bases aligning to TRBD1. This CDR3 has 15 amino acids. V dropped 6 bases and J dropped 7; count of bases not matched to a gene: 8. Germline V gene lookup returns CDR1 SEHNR and CDR2 FQNEAQ (reference sequence). CDR3 sequence (DNA): TGTGCCAGCAGTTACGGGACAGGGGGTCGACAGCCCCAGCATTTT. It codes for CASSYGTGGRQPQHF.

This sequence joins TRBV24-1 and TRBJ2-7; D ambiguous. The CDR3 extends over 13 amino acids. CDR1 and CDR2 (germline): KGHDR, SFDVKD. V was trimmed by 6 bases and J by 1 base, leaving 9 bases between them. CDR3 residues: CATSSTESYEQYF. CDR3 in DNA: TGTGCCACCAGTAGTACTGAGTCCTACGAGCAGTACTTC.

This chain uses TRBV20-1 with TRBJ2-1; D gene uncertain. There are 14 residues in the CDR3. Germline V lookup: CDR1 DFQATT, CDR2 SNEGSKA (reference sequence). V lost 6 bases and J 6 bases, leaving 18 bases between the germline ends. CDR3: CSAPGMVGLNEQFF. The CDR3 bases are TGCAGTGCGCCAGGAATGGTTGGCCTCAATGAGCAGTTCTTC.

The chain carries TRBV18 and TRBJ2-1; 7 bases line up with TRBD1. The end of the DNA aligns better with TRBJ2-7, so the J call may be wrong. CDR3 size: 15 residues. Germline CDR1 KGHSH, CDR2 LQKENI. The CDR3 protein is CASSRETGNFNEQYF. CDR3 DNA sequence: TGTGCCAGCTCACGTGAGACAGGGAATTTCAATGAGCAGTACTTC.

This clonotype was seen a single time. V gene TRBV5-1 combines with J gene TRBJ1-1, with D possibly matching TRBD1 (5 bases). The V and J ends lost 2 bases and 5 bases respectively, with 16 bases between them. The CDR3 runs 15 residues. Germline CDR1 and CDR2: SGHRS and YFSETQ. The CDR3 protein is CASSLQTEGVTEAFF. The CDR3 region has the DNA TGCGCCAGCAGCTTACAGACAGAAGGAGTGACTGAAGCTTTCTTT.

The chain has TRBV20-1 and TRBJ2-1; possibly TRBD1 or TRBD2 for D (5 bases each). Germline values: CDR1 DFQATT, CDR2 SNEGSKA (reference sequence). The V gene lost 4 bases and the J gene lost 5 bases, with 12 bases spanning the gap. The CDR3 runs to 13 residues. The CDR3 here is CSANSGPNNEQFF. Written as DNA, the CDR3 is TGCAGTGCTAACTCGGGACCCAACAATGAGCAGTTCTTC.

This clonotype occurred many times. The DNA of the CDR3 is TGTGCCAGCAGCCCCGACTGGGTGAATGAGCAGTTCTTC. Residues: CASSPDWVNEQFF. This chain links TRBV7-2 with TRBJ2-1; unclear D gene. The CDR3 spans 13 residues. V was cut by 5 bases and J by 7 bases, with 12 bases left in between. Per germline, CDR1 SGHTA and CDR2 FQGNSA.

The rearrangement links TRBV20-1 to TRBJ1-2, with 9 positions matching TRBD1. Germline-derived CDR1 and CDR2 are DFQATT and SNEGSKA (reference sequence). The length of the CDR3 is 13 residues. V was clipped by 0 bases and J by 8 bases; unmatched bases: 4. In DNA form, the CDR3 reads TGCAGTGCTAGAGATGACAGGGGGAAGGGCTACACCTTC. It is translated as CSARDDRGKGYTF.

Only a few counts were recorded for this clonotype. V and J are TRBV4-1 and TRBJ1-5; maybe TRBD1 (5 bases). Trimming cost V 0 bases and J 6 bases, with 15 bases left between them. The CDR3 totals 16 residues. Germline CDR1 MGHRA, CDR2 YSYEKL. In nucleotides, the CDR3 is TGCGCCAGCAGCCAAGAAGGGCAGGGAGTGGGTCAGCCCCAGCATTTT. It translates to CASSQEGQGVGQPQHF.

The genes are TRBV27 and TRBJ2-7; D is possibly TRBD1 (6 bases). The germline V gene has CDR1 MNHEY and CDR2 SMNVEV (reference sequence). Deletions cut 5 bases from V and 4 bases from J, with 15 bases between. There are 14 residues in the CDR3. The CDR3 is CASSTPGQLYEQYF. Here the CDR3 DNA reads TGTGCCAGCAGTACCCCGGGACAATTGTACGAGCAGTACTTC.

The V gene is TRBV11-3, the J gene TRBJ1-4, with D hard to call. The CDR3 is 16 residues long. The V gene lost 5 bases and the J gene lost 0 bases, with 13 bases spanning the gap. Germline-derived CDR1 and CDR2 are SGHNT and YENEEA. Here the CDR3 reads CASSPMTSTTNEKLFF. The CDR3 DNA follows: TGTGCCAGCAGCCCCATGACAAGTACAACTAATGAAAAACTGTTTTTT.

The rearrangement joins TRBV12-3 or TRBV12-4 to TRBJ2-3; 9 nucleotides align to TRBD2. The CDR3 is 15 amino acids. J was trimmed by 4 bases and V by 1 base; bases with no gene match: 3. The DNA of the CDR3 is TGTGCCAGCAGTTTAGGCGAGCGGGGGGCAGATACGCAGTATTTT. Translated: CASSLGERGADTQYF.